This paragraph covers one T cell receptor beta chain sequence. The sample comes from a study of cytomegalovirus exposure and HLA in healthy donors. The approximately 120-subject validation cohort, separate from the 666-subject first cohort, included the donors. V lost 4 bases and J lost 4, with 14 bases in between. Germline loops: CDR1 SGHRS, CDR2 YFSETQ. CDR3 length equals 14 residues. The data were produced by immunoSEQ multiplex PCR, yet TCRdb's version contains in-frame clones alone and is incomplete. There are under 70,000 clones in the sample; around 89% occur only once, and 1.5% to 2% lies in the top ten.

The specimen was PBMCs. The chain joins TRBV5-1 to TRBJ1-1; D possibly corresponds to TRBD1 (6 bases). This TCR derives from a woman aged 18 to 35 in good health and CMV-seronegative. As DNA, the CDR3 is TGCGCCAGCAGCATAAAACAGGGTACCACTGAAGCTTTCTTT. Protein sequence: CASSIKQGTTEAFF.